The rows below give T cell receptor beta chains drawn from one sample of a study of T cells after posttransplantation cyclophosphamide. The protocol was immunoSEQ multiplex PCR, while the TCRdb copy is restricted to in-frame clones and leaves out a portion. The sample holds about 3,400 clones, about four fifths seen once. Sequencing was performed on CD8+ T cells sorted from bone marrow. These receptors originate from a woman aged 55 to 70 in good health, CMV-negative, and a related stem cell transplant donor. CDR3s include the opening cysteine and the closing phenylalanine or tryptophan.

J gene	V gene	CDR3 protein
TRBJ1-2	TRBV19	CASTIGGTNYGYTF
TRBJ1-1	TRBV2	CASSDSGMNTEAFF
TRBJ2-2	TRBV6-5	CASSSGQYTGELFF
TRBJ2-7	TRBV10-3	CAISESGLAGYEQYF
TRBJ2-1	TRBV11-3	CASSLAGLNNEQFF
TRBJ1-6	TRBV6-5	CASSYRPGRGNSPLHF
TRBJ2-5	TRBV7-2	CASSYRGGETQYF
TRBJ2-3	TRBV9	CASSSFGGATDTQYF
TRBJ1-2	TRBV30	CAWSVLGSTVEDYGYTF
TRBJ1-4	TRBV7-2	CASSFARGNEKLFF
TRBJ1-4	TRBV4-3	CASSQVFLVDSNTNEKLFF
TRBJ1-2	TRBV19	CASSITGFHGYTF
TRBJ1-5	TRBV15	CATSSSRQSNQPQHF
TRBJ2-1	TRBV29-1	CSVDGGRSSYNEQFF
TRBJ2-6	TRBV11-3	CASSPRTGSAGANVLTF
TRBJ1-2	TRBV4-3	CASSQDRGGADYGYTF
TRBJ1-5	TRBV9	CASSTGQRGQPQHF
TRBJ2-1	TRBV19	CASSMTSGSYNEQFF
TRBJ2-1	TRBV9	CASSVGQGAYNEQFF
TRBJ2-3	TRBV6-4	CASSSNTGGSTDTQYF
TRBJ2-1	TRBV2	CASNTYNEQFF
TRBJ1-2	TRBV28	CASSSTGAYGYTF
TRBJ1-2	TRBV29-1	CSVEDPERSYGYTF
TRBJ1-5	TRBV4-3	CASSQEWHSNQPQHF
TRBJ1-5	TRBV7-9	CASSSSGAGDQPQHF
TRBJ2-1	TRBV7-3	CASSLMASEYNEQFF
TRBJ2-3	TRBV28	CASSSPGQGTDTQYF
TRBJ1-6	TRBV5-5	CASSSGQPNSPLHF
TRBJ2-1	TRBV19	CASSINIANEQFF
TRBJ2-1	TRBV11-2	CASSLPRGAVAGRNEQFF
TRBJ2-5	TRBV6-6	CASMSSEGVQETQYF
TRBJ2-1	TRBV27	CASSLDSGRAYNEQFF
TRBJ1-1	TRBV13	CASSPWDRKNTEAFF
TRBJ1-2	TRBV30	CAWSVPGAFYGYTF
TRBJ2-1	TRBV25-1	CASSGTGSSYNEQFF
TRBJ1-1	TRBV14	CASSQAGGLLGEAFF
TRBJ2-7	TRBV28	CASSWGEGYEQYF
TRBJ1-6	TRBV28	CASRGRGSNSPLHF
TRBJ2-1	TRBV5-4	CASSADSPGEQFF
TRBJ2-4	TRBV29-1	CSVAYARENIQYF
TRBJ2-7	TRBV7-3	CASSIGTGMHEQYF
TRBJ2-7	TRBV7-8	CASSLSGESYEQYF
TRBJ2-5	TRBV5-6	CASSLDYIETQYF
TRBJ2-7	TRBV6-5	CASSYSPTRNEQYF
TRBJ2-5	TRBV13	CASSHRGGQGRETQYF
TRBJ2-5	TRBV2	CASRLGTSGRRETQYF
TRBJ1-2	TRBV6-6	CASGGGFSYGYTF
TRBJ2-1	TRBV19	CASSLTSGSFNEQFF
TRBJ2-3	TRBV19	CASSITSGSTDTQYF
TRBJ1-4	TRBV7-9	CASSSPETTATNEKLFF
TRBJ2-3	TRBV7-8	CASSLGRGTDTQYF
TRBJ1-1	TRBV5-4	CASSLGGREAFF
NA	TRBV7-3	CASSLGGQGRSYEQYF
TRBJ2-3	TRBV28	CASSPFFGLAGGGGTDTQYF
TRBJ1-5	TRBV19	CASSMSGGGNQPQHF